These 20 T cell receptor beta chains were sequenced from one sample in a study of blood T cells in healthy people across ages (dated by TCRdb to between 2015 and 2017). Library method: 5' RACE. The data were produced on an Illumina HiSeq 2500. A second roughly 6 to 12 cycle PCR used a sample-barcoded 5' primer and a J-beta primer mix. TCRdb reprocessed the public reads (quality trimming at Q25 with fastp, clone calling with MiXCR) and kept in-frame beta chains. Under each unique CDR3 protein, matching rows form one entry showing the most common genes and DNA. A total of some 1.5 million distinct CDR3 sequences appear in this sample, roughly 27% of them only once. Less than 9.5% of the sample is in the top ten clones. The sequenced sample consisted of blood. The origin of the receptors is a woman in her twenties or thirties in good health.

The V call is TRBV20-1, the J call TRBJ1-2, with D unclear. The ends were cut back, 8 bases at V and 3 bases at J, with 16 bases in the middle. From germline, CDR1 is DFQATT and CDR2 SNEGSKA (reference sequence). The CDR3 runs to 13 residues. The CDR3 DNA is TGCAGTCCGCAAAGGGAGGGAGACTATGGCTACACCTTC. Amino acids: CSPQREGDYGYTF.

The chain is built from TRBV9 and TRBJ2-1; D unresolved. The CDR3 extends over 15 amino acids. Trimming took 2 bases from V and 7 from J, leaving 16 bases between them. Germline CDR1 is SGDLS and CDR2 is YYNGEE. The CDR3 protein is CASSVGWGSENEQFF. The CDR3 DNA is TGTGCCAGCAGCGTTGGATGGGGTTCGGAAAATGAGCAGTTCTTC.

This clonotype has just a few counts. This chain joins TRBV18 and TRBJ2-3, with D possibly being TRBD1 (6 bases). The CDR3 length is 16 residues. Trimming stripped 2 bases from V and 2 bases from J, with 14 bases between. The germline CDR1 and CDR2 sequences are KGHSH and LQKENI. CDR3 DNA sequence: TGTGCCAGCTCACCAATGTCAGGGGCCCTCACAGATACGCAGTATTTT. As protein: CASSPMSGALTDTQYF.

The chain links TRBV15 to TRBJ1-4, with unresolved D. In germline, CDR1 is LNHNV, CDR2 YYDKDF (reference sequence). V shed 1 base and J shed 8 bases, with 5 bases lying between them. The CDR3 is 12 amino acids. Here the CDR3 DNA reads TGTGCCACCAGCAGAGCAAGAGAAAAACTGTTTTTT. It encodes CATSRAREKLFF.

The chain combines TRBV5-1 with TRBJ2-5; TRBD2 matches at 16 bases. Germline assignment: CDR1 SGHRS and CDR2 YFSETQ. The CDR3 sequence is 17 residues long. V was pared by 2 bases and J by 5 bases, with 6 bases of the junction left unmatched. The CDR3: CASSFGTSGGVGETQYF. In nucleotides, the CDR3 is TGCGCCAGCAGCTTCGGGACTAGCGGGGGGGTAGGGGAGACCCAGTACTTC.

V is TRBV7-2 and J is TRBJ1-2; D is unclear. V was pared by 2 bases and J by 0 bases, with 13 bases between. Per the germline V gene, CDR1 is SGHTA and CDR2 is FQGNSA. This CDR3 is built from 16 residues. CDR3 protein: CASSLYRDSTNYGYTF. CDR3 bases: TGTGCCAGCAGCTTATACCGGGATAGCACTAACTATGGCTACACCTTC.

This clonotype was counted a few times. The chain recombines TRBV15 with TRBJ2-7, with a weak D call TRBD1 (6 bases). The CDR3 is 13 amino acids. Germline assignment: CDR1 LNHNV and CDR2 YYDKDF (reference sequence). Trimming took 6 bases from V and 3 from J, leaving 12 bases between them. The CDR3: CATSVTGDYEQYF. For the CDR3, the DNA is TGTGCCACCAGTGTGACAGGAGACTACGAGCAGTACTTC.

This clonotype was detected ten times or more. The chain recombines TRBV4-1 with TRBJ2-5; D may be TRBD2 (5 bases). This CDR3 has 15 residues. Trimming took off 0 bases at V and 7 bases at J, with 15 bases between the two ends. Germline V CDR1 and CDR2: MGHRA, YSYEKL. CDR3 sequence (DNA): TGCGCCAGCAGCCAAGAGTACGAGGGATGGGTGACCCAGTACTTC. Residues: CASSQEYEGWVTQYF.

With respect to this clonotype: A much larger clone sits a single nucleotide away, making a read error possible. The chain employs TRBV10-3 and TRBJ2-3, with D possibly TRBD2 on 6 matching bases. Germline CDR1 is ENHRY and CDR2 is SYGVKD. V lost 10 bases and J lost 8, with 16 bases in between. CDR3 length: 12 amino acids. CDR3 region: CATGGLGVTQYF. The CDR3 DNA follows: TGTGCCACCGGGGGTCTAGGTGTTACGCAGTATTTT.

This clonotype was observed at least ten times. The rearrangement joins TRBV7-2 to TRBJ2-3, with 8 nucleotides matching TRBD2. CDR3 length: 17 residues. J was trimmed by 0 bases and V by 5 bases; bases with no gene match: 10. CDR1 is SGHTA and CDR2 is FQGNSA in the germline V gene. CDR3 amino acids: CASSRGRSGGSTDTQYF. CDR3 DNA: TGTGCCAGCAGCCGAGGGAGGAGCGGGGGTAGCACAGATACGCAGTATTTT.

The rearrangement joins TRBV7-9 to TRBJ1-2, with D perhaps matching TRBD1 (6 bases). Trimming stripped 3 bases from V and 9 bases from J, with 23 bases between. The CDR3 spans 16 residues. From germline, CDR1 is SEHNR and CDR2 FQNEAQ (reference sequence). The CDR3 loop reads CASSLEDSLSRYRYTF. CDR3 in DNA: TGTGCCAGCAGCTTGGAGGACAGTCTCTCCCGCTACCGCTACACCTTC. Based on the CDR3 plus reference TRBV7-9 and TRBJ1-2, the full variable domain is DTGVSQNPRHKITKRGQNVTFRCDPISEHNRLYWYRQTLGQGPEFLTYFQNEAQLEKSRLLSDRFSAERPKGSFSTLEIQRTEQGDSAMYLCASSLEDSLSRYRYTFGSGTRLTVV.

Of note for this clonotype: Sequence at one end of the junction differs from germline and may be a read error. CDR3 nucleotides: TGCAGTGCTAGCGCTGGCGGGGAGCGGTTTTTT. It is translated as CSASAGGERFF. The V and J genes are TRBV20-1 and TRBJ2-2, with D tentatively TRBD2 (6 bases). This CDR3 comprises 11 residues. Germline CDR1 and CDR2: DFQATT and SNEGSKA (reference sequence).

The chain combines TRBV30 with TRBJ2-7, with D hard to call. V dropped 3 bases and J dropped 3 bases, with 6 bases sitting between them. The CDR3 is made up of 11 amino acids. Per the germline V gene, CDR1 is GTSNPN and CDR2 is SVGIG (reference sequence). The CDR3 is CAWRLNYEQYF. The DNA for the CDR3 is TGTGCCTGGAGACTGAACTACGAGCAGTACTTC.

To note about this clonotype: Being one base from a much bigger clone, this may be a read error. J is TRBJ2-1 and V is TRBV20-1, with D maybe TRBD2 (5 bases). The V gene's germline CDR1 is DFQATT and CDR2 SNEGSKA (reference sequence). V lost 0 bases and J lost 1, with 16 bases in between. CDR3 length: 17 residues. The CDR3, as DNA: TGCAGTGCTAGAGATGATGGGGAGTCGGGATCCTACAATGAGCAGTTCTTC. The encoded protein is CSARDDGESGSYNEQFF.

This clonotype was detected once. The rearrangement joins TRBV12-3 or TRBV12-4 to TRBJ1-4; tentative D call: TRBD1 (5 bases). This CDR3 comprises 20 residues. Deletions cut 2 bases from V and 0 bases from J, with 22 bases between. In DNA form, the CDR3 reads TGTGCCAGCAGTTTACTATCACGGGGCATCGGCCACGCAACTAATGAAAAACTGTTTTTT. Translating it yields CASSLLSRGIGHATNEKLFF.

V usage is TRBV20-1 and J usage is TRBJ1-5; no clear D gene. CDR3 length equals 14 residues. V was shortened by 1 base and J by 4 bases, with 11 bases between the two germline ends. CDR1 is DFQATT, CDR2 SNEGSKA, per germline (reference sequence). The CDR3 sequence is CSARVALGNQPQHF. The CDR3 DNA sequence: TGCAGTGCTAGAGTCGCTTTGGGGAATCAGCCCCAGCATTTT.

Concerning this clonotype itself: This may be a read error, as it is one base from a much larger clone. The DNA for the CDR3 is TGTGCCAGCAGGATTACAGGGGGCGGAGAGGCCCAGTACTTC. It is translated as CASRITGGGEAQYF. The V and J genes are TRBV28 and TRBJ2-7; 9 bases are shared with TRBD1. The CDR3 has 14 amino acids. V shed 6 bases, J shed 10 bases, and the junction held 13 bases outside the gene matches. Germline V CDR1 and CDR2: MDHEN, SYDVKM.

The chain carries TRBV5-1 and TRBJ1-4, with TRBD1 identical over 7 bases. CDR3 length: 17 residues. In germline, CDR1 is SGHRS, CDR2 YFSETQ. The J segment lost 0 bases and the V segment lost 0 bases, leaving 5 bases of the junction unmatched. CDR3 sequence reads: CASSLVGGSATNEKLFF. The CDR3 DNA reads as TGCGCCAGCAGCTTGGTAGGGGGCTCTGCAACTAATGAAAAACTGTTTTTT.

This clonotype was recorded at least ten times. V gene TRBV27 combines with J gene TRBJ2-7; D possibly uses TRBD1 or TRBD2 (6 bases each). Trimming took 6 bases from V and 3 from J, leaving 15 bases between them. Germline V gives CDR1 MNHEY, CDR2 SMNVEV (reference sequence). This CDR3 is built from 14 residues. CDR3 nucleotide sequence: TGTGCCAGCAGGGACAAGGGGGGCTACTACGAGCAGTACTTC. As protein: CASRDKGGYYEQYF.

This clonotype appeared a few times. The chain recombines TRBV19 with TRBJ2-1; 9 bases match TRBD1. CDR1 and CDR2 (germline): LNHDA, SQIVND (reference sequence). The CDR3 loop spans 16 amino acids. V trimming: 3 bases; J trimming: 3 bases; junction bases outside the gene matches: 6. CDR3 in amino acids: CASSMAGTGNYNEQFF. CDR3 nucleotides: TGTGCCAGTAGTATGGCCGGGACAGGGAACTACAATGAGCAGTTCTTC.